Listed below are T cell receptor beta chains from one sample, sequenced in a study of shared clonotypes between healthy human individuals. The assay was immunoSEQ multiplex PCR, and TCRdb's table has in-frame clones only and misses some. The sample has 1,500,000 or so clones, 97% to 99% seen once; the top ten hold 0.3% to 0.45%. Input material: naive CD4+ T cells sorted from blood. The receptors originated from a man aged 25 to 45 in good health. CDR3s include the opening cysteine and the closing phenylalanine or tryptophan. The D gene is left open where the match is weak. Only some rows state a clone size, as once, few, many or a class for expanded clones.

d_call: TRBD1
j_call: TRBJ1-1
v_call: TRBV10-3
clone_size: NA
cdr3_aa: CAISEPGTGSTEAFF
cdr3_nt: TGTGCCATCAGTGAACCCGGGACAGGCAGCACTGAAGCTTTCTTT

d_call: NA
j_call: TRBJ2-5
v_call: TRBV5-6
clone_size: NA
cdr3_aa: CASSLAGKGETQYF
cdr3_nt: TGTGCCAGCAGCTTGGCAGGGAAGGGAGAGACCCAGTACTTC

d_call: NA
j_call: TRBJ2-5
v_call: TRBV15
clone_size: NA
cdr3_aa: CATSRGRTASQETQYF
cdr3_nt: TGTGCCACCAGCCGCGGAAGGACAGCATCCCAAGAGACCCAGTACTTC

d_call: NA
j_call: TRBJ2-7
v_call: TRBV18
clone_size: NA
cdr3_aa: CASSPGATGTYEQYF
cdr3_nt: TGTGCCAGCTCACCAGGGGCAACAGGGACCTACGAGCAGTACTTC

d_call: NA
j_call: TRBJ2-7
v_call: TRBV5-4
clone_size: NA
cdr3_aa: CASRATGSEQYF
cdr3_nt: TGTGCCAGCAGGGCAACAGGGAGCGAGCAGTACTTC

d_call: NA
j_call: TRBJ2-1
v_call: TRBV27
clone_size: NA
cdr3_aa: CASSPDRGGGPYNEQFF
cdr3_nt: TGTGCCAGCAGTCCCGATAGAGGGGGAGGGCCATACAATGAGCAGTTCTTC

d_call: TRBD1
j_call: TRBJ1-2
v_call: TRBV4-3
clone_size: NA
cdr3_aa: CASSSGGRYGYTF
cdr3_nt: TGCGCCAGCAGCTCAGGGGGCCGGTATGGCTACACCTTC

d_call: NA
j_call: TRBJ1-5
v_call: TRBV10-3
clone_size: NA
cdr3_aa: CAISERGTAGSNQPQHF
cdr3_nt: TGTGCCATCAGTGAGCGGGGGACGGCCGGTAGCAATCAGCCCCAGCATTTT

d_call: NA
j_call: TRBJ1-2
v_call: TRBV10-3
clone_size: NA
cdr3_aa: CAISESGAPSGYTF
cdr3_nt: TGTGCCATCAGTGAGTCAGGTGCCCCTAGTGGCTACACCTTC

d_call: NA
j_call: TRBJ2-7
v_call: TRBV7-2
clone_size: NA
cdr3_aa: CASSFGSGYEQYF
cdr3_nt: TGTGCCAGCAGCTTCGGCAGCGGATACGAGCAGTACTTC

d_call: NA
j_call: TRBJ2-3
v_call: TRBV7-9
clone_size: NA
cdr3_aa: CASSLGSLRLTDTQYF
cdr3_nt: TGTGCCAGCAGCTTAGGTTCTTTGCGGTTGACAGATACGCAGTATTTT

d_call: NA
j_call: TRBJ2-1
v_call: TRBV2
clone_size: NA
cdr3_aa: CASKTVSSYNEQFF
cdr3_nt: TGTGCCAGCAAGACGGTGAGCTCCTACAATGAGCAGTTCTTC

d_call: TRBD1
j_call: TRBJ1-1
v_call: TRBV10-1
clone_size: once
cdr3_aa: CASSEGTGKKFF
cdr3_nt: TGCGCCAGCAGCGAGGGGACAGGGAAGAAATTCTTT

d_call: NA
j_call: TRBJ1-1
v_call: TRBV19
clone_size: once
cdr3_aa: CASTLGGENTEAFF
cdr3_nt: TGTGCCAGTACCCTGGGGGGGGAGAACACTGAAGCTTTCTTT

d_call: NA
j_call: TRBJ2-6
v_call: TRBV2
clone_size: NA
cdr3_aa: CASRGPSSGANVLTF
cdr3_nt: TGTGCCAGCAGGGGACCGTCCTCTGGGGCCAACGTCCTGACTTTC

d_call: NA
j_call: TRBJ1-2
v_call: TRBV20-1
clone_size: NA
cdr3_aa: CSAAGTYGYTF
cdr3_nt: TGCAGTGCGGCAGGGACCTATGGCTACACCTTC

d_call: NA
j_call: TRBJ2-6
v_call: TRBV27
clone_size: NA
cdr3_aa: CASSREPSGANVLTF
cdr3_nt: TGTGCCAGCAGTCGTGAGCCCTCTGGGGCCAACGTCCTGACTTTC

d_call: NA
j_call: TRBJ2-3
v_call: TRBV30
clone_size: NA
cdr3_aa: CAWSAKGQGGFTDTQYF
cdr3_nt: TGTGCCTGGAGTGCAAAGGGACAAGGGGGATTCACAGATACGCAGTATTTT

d_call: NA
j_call: TRBJ1-2
v_call: TRBV5-4
clone_size: NA
cdr3_aa: CASSIPGDFYGYTF
cdr3_nt: TGTGCCAGCAGTATTCCAGGGGATTTCTATGGCTACACCTTC

d_call: TRBD2
j_call: TRBJ2-3
v_call: TRBV15
clone_size: NA
cdr3_aa: CATSSRLAGGTDTQYF
cdr3_nt: TGTGCCACCAGCAGTAGACTAGCGGGAGGAACAGATACGCAGTATTTT

d_call: NA
j_call: TRBJ2-1
v_call: TRBV20-1
clone_size: NA
cdr3_aa: CSALELVQFF
cdr3_nt: TGCAGTGCTCTGGAGCTAGTACAGTTCTTC

d_call: TRBD1
j_call: TRBJ2-7
v_call: TRBV2
clone_size: NA
cdr3_aa: CASSPDRGKYF
cdr3_nt: TGTGCCAGCAGTCCGGACAGGGGGAAGTACTTC

d_call: NA
j_call: TRBJ2-7
v_call: TRBV5-4
clone_size: once
cdr3_aa: CASSLGGPYEQYF
cdr3_nt: TGTGCCAGCAGCTTAGGCGGACCCTACGAGCAGTACTTC

d_call: NA
j_call: TRBJ2-3
v_call: TRBV29-1
clone_size: NA
cdr3_aa: CSVADTRRTDTQYF
cdr3_nt: TGCAGCGTTGCGGACACCCGCCGCACAGATACGCAGTATTTT

d_call: NA
j_call: TRBJ2-7
v_call: TRBV7-2
clone_size: NA
cdr3_aa: CASSLVPDGSYEQYF
cdr3_nt: TGTGCCAGCAGCTTAGTCCCGGACGGGTCCTACGAGCAGTACTTC

d_call: NA
j_call: TRBJ2-3
v_call: TRBV6-5
clone_size: NA
cdr3_aa: CASSQGIASPQYF
cdr3_nt: TGTGCCAGCAGCCAAGGAATCGCTAGCCCTCAGTATTTT

d_call: TRBD2
j_call: TRBJ2-7
v_call: TRBV29-1
clone_size: NA
cdr3_aa: CSVEEKLGASGSPLHYEQYF
cdr3_nt: TGCAGCGTTGAAGAGAAATTAGGGGCTAGCGGGAGCCCCCTCCACTACGAGCAGTACTTC

d_call: NA
j_call: TRBJ2-7
v_call: TRBV29-1
clone_size: NA
cdr3_aa: CSVDGYGTYEQYF
cdr3_nt: TGCAGCGTTGATGGGTACGGAACCTACGAGCAGTACTTC

d_call: NA
j_call: TRBJ1-4
v_call: TRBV28
clone_size: NA
cdr3_aa: CASSRGFDEKLFF
cdr3_nt: TGTGCCAGCAGTCGAGGTTTTGATGAAAAACTGTTTTTT

d_call: TRBD2
j_call: TRBJ2-5
v_call: TRBV11-2
clone_size: NA
cdr3_aa: CASSSPFDGRYQETQYF
cdr3_nt: TGTGCCAGCAGCTCCCCTTTCGACGGGAGGTACCAAGAGACCCAGTACTTC

d_call: TRBD1
j_call: TRBJ1-5
v_call: TRBV11-2
clone_size: NA
cdr3_aa: CASSSQGAMGQPQHF
cdr3_nt: TGTGCCAGCAGCTCACAGGGGGCTATGGGTCAGCCCCAGCATTTT

d_call: NA
j_call: TRBJ1-2
v_call: TRBV7-2
clone_size: NA
cdr3_aa: CASSLADSYGYTF
cdr3_nt: TGTGCCAGCAGCTTAGCTGACAGTTATGGCTACACCTTC

d_call: NA
j_call: TRBJ1-5
v_call: TRBV14
clone_size: NA
cdr3_aa: CASSRAGNQPQHF
cdr3_nt: TGTGCCAGCAGCCGGGCGGGCAATCAGCCCCAGCATTTT

d_call: TRBD2
j_call: TRBJ2-1
v_call: TRBV6-6
clone_size: NA
cdr3_aa: CASSPAGGAYNEQFF
cdr3_nt: TGTGCCAGCAGTCCCGCGGGGGGCGCCTACAATGAGCAGTTCTTC

d_call: TRBD2
j_call: TRBJ2-3
v_call: TRBV5-8
clone_size: NA
cdr3_aa: CASVLADTDTQYF
cdr3_nt: TGTGCCAGTGTACTAGCGGACACAGATACGCAGTATTTT

d_call: NA
j_call: TRBJ2-3
v_call: TRBV7-9
clone_size: NA
cdr3_aa: CASSSVADPGTDTQYF
cdr3_nt: TGTGCCAGCAGCTCCGTCGCGGACCCGGGCACAGATACGCAGTATTTT

d_call: NA
j_call: TRBJ2-1
v_call: TRBV19
clone_size: NA
cdr3_aa: CASTPNYGNDQFF
cdr3_nt: TGTGCCAGTACCCCTAACTACGGGAATGATCAGTTCTTC

d_call: NA
j_call: TRBJ1-1
v_call: TRBV28
clone_size: NA
cdr3_aa: CASSLMSRTEAFF
cdr3_nt: TGTGCCAGCAGTTTAATGTCGAGGACTGAAGCTTTCTTT

d_call: TRBD1
j_call: TRBJ2-1
v_call: TRBV5-4
clone_size: NA
cdr3_aa: CASSLTGVNEQFF
cdr3_nt: TGTGCCAGCAGTTTGACAGGGGTCAATGAGCAGTTCTTC

d_call: NA
j_call: TRBJ2-7
v_call: TRBV21-1
clone_size: NA
cdr3_aa: CASSKAPTGGEQYF
cdr3_nt: TGTGCCAGCAGCAAAGCCCCGACAGGGGGCGAGCAGTACTTC

d_call: TRBD1
j_call: TRBJ2-2
v_call: TRBV15
clone_size: NA
cdr3_aa: CATSPGRTGVGELFF
cdr3_nt: TGTGCCACCAGCCCCGGGAGGACAGGGGTCGGGGAGCTGTTTTTT

d_call: TRBD2
j_call: TRBJ2-1
v_call: TRBV29-1
clone_size: NA
cdr3_aa: CSVEGIGRNEQFF
cdr3_nt: TGCAGCGTTGAAGGAATCGGGAGGAATGAGCAGTTCTTC

d_call: NA
j_call: TRBJ1-1
v_call: TRBV7-9
clone_size: NA
cdr3_aa: CASSLAKGAPNTEAFF
cdr3_nt: TGTGCCAGCAGCTTAGCAAAGGGTGCCCCGAACACTGAAGCTTTCTTT

d_call: NA
j_call: TRBJ2-3
v_call: TRBV10-1
clone_size: NA
cdr3_aa: CASSESWSPQYF
cdr3_nt: TGCGCCAGCAGTGAGTCTTGGTCCCCGCAGTATTTT

d_call: TRBD1
j_call: TRBJ1-5
v_call: TRBV2
clone_size: NA
cdr3_aa: CASSDGQGTNRPQHF
cdr3_nt: TGTGCCAGCAGTGACGGACAGGGGACCAATCGGCCCCAGCATTTT

d_call: TRBD2
j_call: TRBJ2-2
v_call: TRBV5-1
clone_size: NA
cdr3_aa: CASSTGLAGGGTGELFF
cdr3_nt: TGCGCCAGCAGCACGGGACTAGCGGGAGGAGGCACCGGGGAGCTGTTTTTT

d_call: NA
j_call: TRBJ1-1
v_call: TRBV23-1
clone_size: NA
cdr3_aa: CASSQSRARAVTEAFF
cdr3_nt: TGCGCCAGCAGTCAATCTAGAGCCAGGGCAGTCACTGAAGCTTTCTTT

d_call: NA
j_call: TRBJ2-1
v_call: TRBV4-3
clone_size: NA
cdr3_aa: CASSQETRGNEQFF
cdr3_nt: TGCGCCAGCAGCCAGGAGACCCGGGGCAATGAGCAGTTCTTC

d_call: TRBD2
j_call: TRBJ2-2
v_call: TRBV10-2
clone_size: NA
cdr3_aa: CASRTSGTGELFF
cdr3_nt: TGCGCCAGCAGGACTAGCGGCACCGGGGAGCTGTTTTTT

d_call: NA
j_call: TRBJ2-2
v_call: TRBV6-6
clone_size: NA
cdr3_aa: CASSYYARANTGELFF
cdr3_nt: TGTGCCAGCAGTTACTACGCCAGAGCGAACACCGGGGAGCTGTTTTTT

d_call: TRBD2
j_call: TRBJ2-2
v_call: TRBV18
clone_size: NA
cdr3_aa: CASSPGLAGVYTGELFF
cdr3_nt: TGTGCCAGCTCACCGGGACTAGCGGGAGTCTACACCGGGGAGCTGTTTTTT

d_call: NA
j_call: TRBJ1-1
v_call: TRBV4-3
clone_size: NA
cdr3_aa: CASSRWGGENTEAFF
cdr3_nt: TGCGCCAGCAGCCGATGGGGGGGGGAGAACACTGAAGCTTTCTTT

d_call: TRBD1
j_call: TRBJ2-7
v_call: TRBV7-2
clone_size: NA
cdr3_aa: CASSTGQPYEQYF
cdr3_nt: TGTGCCAGCAGCACGGGACAGCCCTACGAGCAGTACTTC